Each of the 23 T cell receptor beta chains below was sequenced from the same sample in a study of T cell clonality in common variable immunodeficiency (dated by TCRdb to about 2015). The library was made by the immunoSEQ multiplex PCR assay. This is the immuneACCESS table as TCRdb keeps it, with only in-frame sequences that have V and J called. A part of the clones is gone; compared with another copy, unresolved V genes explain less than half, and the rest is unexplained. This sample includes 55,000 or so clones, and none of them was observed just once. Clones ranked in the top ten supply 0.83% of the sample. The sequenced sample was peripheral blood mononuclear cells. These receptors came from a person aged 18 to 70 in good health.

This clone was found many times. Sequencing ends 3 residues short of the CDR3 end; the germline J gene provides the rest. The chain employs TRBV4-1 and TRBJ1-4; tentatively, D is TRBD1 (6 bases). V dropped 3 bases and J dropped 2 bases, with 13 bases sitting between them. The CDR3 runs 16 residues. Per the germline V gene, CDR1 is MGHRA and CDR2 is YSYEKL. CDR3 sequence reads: CASSQEGGTTNEKLFF. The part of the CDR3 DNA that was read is TGCGCCAGCAGCCAGGAAGGGGGAACGACTAATGAAAAA.

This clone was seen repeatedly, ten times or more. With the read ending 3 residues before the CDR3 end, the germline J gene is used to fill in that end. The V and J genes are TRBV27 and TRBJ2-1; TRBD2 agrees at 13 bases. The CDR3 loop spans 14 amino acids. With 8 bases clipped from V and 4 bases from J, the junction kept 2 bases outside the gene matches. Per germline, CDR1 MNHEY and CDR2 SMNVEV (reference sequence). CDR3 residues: CASGGLAGYNEQFF. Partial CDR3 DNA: TGTGCCAGCGGGGGACTAGCGGGGTACAATGAG.

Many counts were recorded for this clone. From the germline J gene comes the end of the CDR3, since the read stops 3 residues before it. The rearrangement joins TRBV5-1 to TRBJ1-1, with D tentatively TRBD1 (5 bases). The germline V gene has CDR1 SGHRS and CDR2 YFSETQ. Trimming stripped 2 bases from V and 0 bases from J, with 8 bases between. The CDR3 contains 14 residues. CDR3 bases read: TGCGCCAGCAGCTTACAGGACATGAACACTGAA. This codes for CASSLQDMNTE. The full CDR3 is CASSLQDMNTEAFF.

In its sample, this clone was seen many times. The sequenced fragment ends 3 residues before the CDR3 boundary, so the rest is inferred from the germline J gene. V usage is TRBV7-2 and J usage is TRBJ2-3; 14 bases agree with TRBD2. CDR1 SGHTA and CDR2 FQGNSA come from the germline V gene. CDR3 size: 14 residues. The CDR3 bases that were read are TGTGCCAGCAGTCAGACTAGCGGGGGGGAGACG. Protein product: CASSQTSGGET. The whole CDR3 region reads CASSQTSGGETQYF.

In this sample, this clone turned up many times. The CDR3 loop reads CASSLVGAGGTNEKLFF. The covered CDR3 bases are TGTGCCAGCAGTTTAGTGGGGGCGGGGGGAACTAATGAAAAA. The J gene is TRBJ1-4, the V gene TRBV12-3 or TRBV12-4, with D possibly being TRBD1 (6 bases). Read sequence stops 3 residues before the CDR3 end, and the germline J gene provides the missing end. The V end lost 1 base, the J end lost 1 base, and 13 bases lay between the germline ends. CDR3 length: 17 amino acids.

The chain's CDR3 is CAWSSDLRGLGQYF. Incomplete CDR3 DNA: TGTGCCTGGAGTTCAGACCTGAGGGGGCTTGGT. This chain uses TRBV30 with TRBJ2-4, with TRBD1 identical over 7 bases. The CDR3 end is not reached by the read, which stops 3 residues before it; the germline J gene fills it in. This CDR3 region has 14 residues. Germline V gives CDR1 GTSNPN, CDR2 SVGIG (reference sequence).

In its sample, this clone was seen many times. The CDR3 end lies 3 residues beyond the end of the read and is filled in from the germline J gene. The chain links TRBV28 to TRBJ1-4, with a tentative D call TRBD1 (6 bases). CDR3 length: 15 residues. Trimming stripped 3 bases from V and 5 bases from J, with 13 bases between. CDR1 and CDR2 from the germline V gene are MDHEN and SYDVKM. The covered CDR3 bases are TGTGCCAGCAGTTTCACAACAGGGACAAATGAAAAA. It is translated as CASSFTTGTNEK. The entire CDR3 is CASSFTTGTNEKLFF.

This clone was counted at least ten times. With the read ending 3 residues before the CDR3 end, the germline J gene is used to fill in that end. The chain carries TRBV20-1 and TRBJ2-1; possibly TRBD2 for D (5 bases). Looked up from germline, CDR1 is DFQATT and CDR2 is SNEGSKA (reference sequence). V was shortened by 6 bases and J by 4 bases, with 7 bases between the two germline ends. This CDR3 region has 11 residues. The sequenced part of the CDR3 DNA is TGCAGTGCGCAGCGGTACAATGAG. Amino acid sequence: CSAQRYNE. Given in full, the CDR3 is CSAQRYNEQFF.

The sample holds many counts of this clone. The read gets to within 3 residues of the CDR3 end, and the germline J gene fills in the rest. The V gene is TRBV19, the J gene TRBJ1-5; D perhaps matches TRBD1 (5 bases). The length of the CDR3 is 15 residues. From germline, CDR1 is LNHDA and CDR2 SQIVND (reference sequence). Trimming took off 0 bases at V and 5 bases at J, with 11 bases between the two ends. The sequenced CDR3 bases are TGTGCCAGTAGTATAGATCGAGGGGCTGATCAGCCC. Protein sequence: CASSIDRGADQP. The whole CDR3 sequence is CASSIDRGADQPQHF.

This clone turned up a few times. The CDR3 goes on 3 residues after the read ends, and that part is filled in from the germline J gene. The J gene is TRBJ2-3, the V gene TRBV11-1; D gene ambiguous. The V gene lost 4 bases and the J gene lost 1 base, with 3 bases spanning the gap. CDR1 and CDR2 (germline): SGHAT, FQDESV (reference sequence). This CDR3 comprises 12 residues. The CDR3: CASSSGTDTQYF. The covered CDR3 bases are TGTGCCAGCAGCTCGGGCACAGATACG. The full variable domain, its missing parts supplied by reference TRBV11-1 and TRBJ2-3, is EAEVAQSPRYKITEKSQAVAFWCDPISGHATLYWYRQILGQGPELLVQFQDESVVDDSQLPKDRFSAERLKGVDSTLKIQPAELGDSAMYLCASSSGTDTQYFGPGTRLTVL.

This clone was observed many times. This CDR3 is CASSTLDGTDTQYF. The sequenced part of the CDR3 DNA is TGTGCCAGCAGTACACTAGATGGCACAGATACG. The chain is built from TRBV12-3 or TRBV12-4 and TRBJ2-3; maybe TRBD2 (5 bases). The CDR3 end falls 3 residues outside the read, so it is completed with the germline J gene. This CDR3 comprises 14 residues. Trimming shortened V by 5 bases and J by 1 base, and 10 bases separated the two germline ends.

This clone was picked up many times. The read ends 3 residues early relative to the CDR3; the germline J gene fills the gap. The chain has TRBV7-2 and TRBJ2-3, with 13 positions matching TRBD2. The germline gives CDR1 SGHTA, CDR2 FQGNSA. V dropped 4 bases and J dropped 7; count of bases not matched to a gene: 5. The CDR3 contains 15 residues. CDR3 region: CASSSGLAGVNTQYF. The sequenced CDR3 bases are TGTGCCAGCAGCTCTGGACTAGCGGGGGTGAATACG.

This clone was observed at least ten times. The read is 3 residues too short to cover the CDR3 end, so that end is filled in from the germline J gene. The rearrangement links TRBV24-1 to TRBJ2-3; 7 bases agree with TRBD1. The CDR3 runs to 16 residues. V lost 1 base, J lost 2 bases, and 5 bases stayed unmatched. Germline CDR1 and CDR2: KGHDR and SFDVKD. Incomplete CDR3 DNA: TGTGCCACCAGTGATTTAGGGACAGCCGCCACAGATACG. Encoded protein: CATSDLGTAATDT. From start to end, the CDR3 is CATSDLGTAATDTQYF.

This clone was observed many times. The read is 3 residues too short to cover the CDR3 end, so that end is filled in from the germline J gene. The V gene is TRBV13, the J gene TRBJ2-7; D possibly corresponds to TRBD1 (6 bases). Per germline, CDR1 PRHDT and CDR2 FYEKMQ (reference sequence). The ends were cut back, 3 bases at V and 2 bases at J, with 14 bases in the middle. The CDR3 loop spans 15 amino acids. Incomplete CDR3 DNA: TGTGCCAGCAGCTTCCTCGGACAGCTGACCTACGAG. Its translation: CASSFLGQLTYE. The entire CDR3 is CASSFLGQLTYEQYF.

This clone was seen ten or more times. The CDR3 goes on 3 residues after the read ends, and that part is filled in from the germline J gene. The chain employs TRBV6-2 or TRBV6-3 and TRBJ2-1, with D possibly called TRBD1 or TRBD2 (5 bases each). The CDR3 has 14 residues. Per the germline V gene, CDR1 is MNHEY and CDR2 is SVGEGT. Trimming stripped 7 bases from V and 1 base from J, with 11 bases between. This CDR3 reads CASIAGSSYNEQFF. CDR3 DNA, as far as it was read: TGTGCCAGCATCGCAGGGAGTTCCTACAATGAG.

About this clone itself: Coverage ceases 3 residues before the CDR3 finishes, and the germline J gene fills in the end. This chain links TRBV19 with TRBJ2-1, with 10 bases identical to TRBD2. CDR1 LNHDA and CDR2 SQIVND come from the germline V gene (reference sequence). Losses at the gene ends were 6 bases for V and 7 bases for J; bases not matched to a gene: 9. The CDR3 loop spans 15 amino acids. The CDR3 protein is CASRQVAGGPNEQFF. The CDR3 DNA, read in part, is TGTGCCAGTAGGCAGGTAGCGGGAGGCCCGAATGAG.

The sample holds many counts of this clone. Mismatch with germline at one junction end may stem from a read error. The CDR3 here is CASSQDEQGFTDTQYF. The CDR3 bases that were read are TGCGCCAGCAGCCAAGATGAGCAGGGCTTTACAGATACG. The chain links TRBV4-2 to TRBJ2-3, with a possible D match to TRBD1 (5 bases). The read finishes 3 residues shy of the CDR3 end, and the germline J gene is used to complete it. The CDR3 loop spans 16 amino acids. Germline V lookup: CDR1 LGHNA, CDR2 YNFKEQ.

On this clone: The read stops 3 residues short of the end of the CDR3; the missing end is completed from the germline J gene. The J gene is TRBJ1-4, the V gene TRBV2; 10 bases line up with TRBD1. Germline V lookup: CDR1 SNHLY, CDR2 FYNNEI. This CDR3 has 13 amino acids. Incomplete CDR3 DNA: TGTGTCGGACAGGGGGCAACTAATGAAAAA. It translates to CVGQGATNEK. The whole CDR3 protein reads CVGQGATNEKLFF. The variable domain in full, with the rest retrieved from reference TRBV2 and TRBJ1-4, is EPEVTQTPSHQVTQMGQEVILRCVPISNHLYFYWYRQILGQKVEFLVSFYNNEISEKSEIFDDQFSVERPDGSNFTLKIRSTKLEDSAMYFCVGQGATNEKLFFGSGTQLSVL.

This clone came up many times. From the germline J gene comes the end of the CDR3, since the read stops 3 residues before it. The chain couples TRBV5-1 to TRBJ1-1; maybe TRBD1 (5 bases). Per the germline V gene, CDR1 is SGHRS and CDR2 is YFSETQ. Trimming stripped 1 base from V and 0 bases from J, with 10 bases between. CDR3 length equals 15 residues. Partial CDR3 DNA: TGCGCCAGCAGCTTGACGACAGCATTGAACACTGAA. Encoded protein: CASSLTTALNTE. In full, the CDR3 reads CASSLTTALNTEAFF.

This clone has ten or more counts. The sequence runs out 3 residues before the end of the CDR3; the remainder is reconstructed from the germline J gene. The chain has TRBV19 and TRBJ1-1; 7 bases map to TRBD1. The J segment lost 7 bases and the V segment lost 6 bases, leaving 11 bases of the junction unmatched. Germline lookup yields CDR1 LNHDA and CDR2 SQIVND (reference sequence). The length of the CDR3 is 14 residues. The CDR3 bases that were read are TGTGCCAGTAGCAATATCGACAGGGAGCGTGAA. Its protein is CASSNIDRERE. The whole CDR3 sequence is CASSNIDREREAFF. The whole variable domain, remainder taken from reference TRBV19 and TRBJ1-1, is DGGITQSPKYLFRKEGQNVTLSCEQNLNHDAMYWYRQDPGQGLRLIYYSQIVNDFQKGDIAEGYSVSREKKESFPLTVTSAQKNPTAFYLCASSNIDREREAFFGQGTRLTVV.

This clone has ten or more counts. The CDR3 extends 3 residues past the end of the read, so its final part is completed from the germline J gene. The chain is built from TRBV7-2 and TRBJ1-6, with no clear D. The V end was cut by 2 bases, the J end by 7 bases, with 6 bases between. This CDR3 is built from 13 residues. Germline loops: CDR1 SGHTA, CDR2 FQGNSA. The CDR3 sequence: CASSLNLNSPLHF. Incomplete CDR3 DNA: TGTGCCAGCAGCTTAAATTTAAATTCACCC.

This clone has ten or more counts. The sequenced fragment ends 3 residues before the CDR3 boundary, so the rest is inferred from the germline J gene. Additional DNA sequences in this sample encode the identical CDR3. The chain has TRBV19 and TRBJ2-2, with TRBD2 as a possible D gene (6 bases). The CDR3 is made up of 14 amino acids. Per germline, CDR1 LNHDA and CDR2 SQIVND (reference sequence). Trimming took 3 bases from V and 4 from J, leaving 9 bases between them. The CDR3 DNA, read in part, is TGTGCCAGTAGTATCGGGGGAGGCACCGGGGAG. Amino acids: CASSIGGGTGE. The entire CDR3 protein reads CASSIGGGTGELFF.

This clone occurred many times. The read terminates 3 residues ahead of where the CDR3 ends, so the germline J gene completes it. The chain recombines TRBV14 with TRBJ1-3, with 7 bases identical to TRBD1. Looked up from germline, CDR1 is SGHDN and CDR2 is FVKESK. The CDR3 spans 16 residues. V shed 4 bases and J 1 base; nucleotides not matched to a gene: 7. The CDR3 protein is CASSPPGGGSGNTIYF. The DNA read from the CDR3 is TGTGCCAGCAGCCCACCAGGGGGAGGTTCTGGAAACACC.